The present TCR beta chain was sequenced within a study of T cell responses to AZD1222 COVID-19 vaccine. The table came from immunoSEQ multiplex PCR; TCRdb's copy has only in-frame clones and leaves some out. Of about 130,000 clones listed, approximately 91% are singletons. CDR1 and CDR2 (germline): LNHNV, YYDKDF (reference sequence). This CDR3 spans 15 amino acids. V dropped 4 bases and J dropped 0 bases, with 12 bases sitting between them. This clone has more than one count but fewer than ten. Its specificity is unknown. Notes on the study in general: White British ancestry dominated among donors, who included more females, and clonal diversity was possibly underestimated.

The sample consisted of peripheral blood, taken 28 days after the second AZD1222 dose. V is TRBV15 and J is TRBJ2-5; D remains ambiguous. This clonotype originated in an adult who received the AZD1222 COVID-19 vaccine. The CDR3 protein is CATSNGLTNQETQYF. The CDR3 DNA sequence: TGTGCCACCAGCAATGGCCTAACGAACCAAGAGACCCAGTACTTC.